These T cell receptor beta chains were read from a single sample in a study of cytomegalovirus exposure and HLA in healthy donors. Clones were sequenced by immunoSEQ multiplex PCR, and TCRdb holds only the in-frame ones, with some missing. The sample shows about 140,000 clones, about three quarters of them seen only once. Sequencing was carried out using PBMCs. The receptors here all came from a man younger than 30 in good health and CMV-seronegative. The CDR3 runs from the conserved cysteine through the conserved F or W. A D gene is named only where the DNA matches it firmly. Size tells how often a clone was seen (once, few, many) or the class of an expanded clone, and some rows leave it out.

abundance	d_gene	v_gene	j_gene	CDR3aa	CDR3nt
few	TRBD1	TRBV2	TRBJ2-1	CASSGTGRNYNEQFF	TGTGCCAGCAGTGGGACAGGGAGAAACTACAATGAGCAGTTCTTC
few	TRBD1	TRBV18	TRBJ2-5	CASSPGQGETQYF	TGTGCCAGCTCACCGGGACAGGGTGAGACCCAGTACTTC
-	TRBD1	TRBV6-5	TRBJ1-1	CASSSAGQGIDEAFF	TGTGCCAGCAGTTCCGCGGGACAGGGGATCGATGAAGCTTTCTTT
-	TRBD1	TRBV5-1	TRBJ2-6	CASSLAGQGGSANVLTF	TGCGCCAGCAGCTTGGCGGGACAGGGGGGGTCGGCCAACGTCCTGACTTTC
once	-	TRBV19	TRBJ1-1	CARRSPGQLTEAFF	TGTGCCAGACGTTCACCTGGACAGCTCACTGAAGCTTTCTTT
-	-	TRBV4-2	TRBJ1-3	CASSPETGGNTIYF	TGTGCCAGCAGCCCGGAGACAGGAGGAAACACCATATATTTT
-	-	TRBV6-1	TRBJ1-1	CASSETNRNTEAFF	TGTGCCAGCAGTGAGACAAATAGGAACACTGAAGCTTTCTTT
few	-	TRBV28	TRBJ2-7	CASSLTWREQYF	TGTGCCAGCAGTTTGACTTGGAGGGAGCAGTACTTC
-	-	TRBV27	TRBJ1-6	CASSSILADTSPLHF	TGTGCCAGCAGTTCTATTCTAGCAGACACCTCACCCCTCCACTTT
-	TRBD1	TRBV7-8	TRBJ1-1	CASSWGQGNAEAFF	TGTGCCAGCAGCTGGGGACAGGGCAACGCTGAAGCTTTCTTT
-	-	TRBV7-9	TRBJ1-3	CASSQTAISGNTIYF	TGTGCCAGCAGCCAGACAGCCATCTCTGGAAACACCATATATTTT
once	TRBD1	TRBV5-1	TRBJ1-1	CASSSTGQGNTEAFF	TGCGCCAGCAGCTCGACGGGACAGGGAAACACTGAAGCTTTCTTT
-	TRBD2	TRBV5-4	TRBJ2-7	CASSPSGVASYEQYF	TGTGCCAGCAGCCCTAGCGGGGTCGCCTCCTACGAGCAGTACTTC
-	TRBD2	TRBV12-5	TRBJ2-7	CASGLVHGTSNYEQYF	TGTGCTAGTGGTTTGGTACATGGGACTAGCAACTACGAGCAGTACTTC
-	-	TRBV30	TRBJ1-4	CAWSWGRNEKLFF	TGTGCCTGGAGCTGGGGGCGAAATGAAAAACTGTTTTTT
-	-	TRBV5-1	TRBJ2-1	CASSLSPKRASYNEQFF	TGCGCCAGCAGCTTGAGCCCTAAGCGGGCCTCCTACAATGAGCAGTTCTTC
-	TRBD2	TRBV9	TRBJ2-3	CASSYPTSGFTDTQYF	TGTGCCAGCAGCTACCCAACTAGCGGGTTCACAGATACGCAGTATTTT
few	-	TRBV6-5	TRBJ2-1	CASSYQLDRRYNEQFF	TGTGCCAGCAGTTACCAGCTAGACAGGAGGTACAATGAGCAGTTCTTC
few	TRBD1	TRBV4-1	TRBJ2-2	CASSLTGRHTGELFF	TGCGCCAGCAGCCTGACAGGGCGACACACCGGGGAGCTGTTTTTT
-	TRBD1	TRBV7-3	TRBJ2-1	CASSFAGTGAYNEQFF	TGTGCCAGCAGCTTTGCCGGGACAGGGGCCTACAATGAGCAGTTCTTC
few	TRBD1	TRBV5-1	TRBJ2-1	CASSLGDSHNEQFF	TGCGCCAGCAGCTTGGGGGACAGCCACAATGAGCAGTTCTTC
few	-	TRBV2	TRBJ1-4	CASSGTGSFGKLFF	TGTGCCAGCAGTGGTACAGGGAGTTTCGGAAAACTGTTTTTT
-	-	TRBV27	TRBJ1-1	CASSWLRGLSGEAFF	TGTGCCAGCAGTTGGCTCAGGGGTCTCTCGGGTGAAGCTTTCTTT
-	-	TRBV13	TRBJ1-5	CASSSQQRGGSNQPQHF	TGTGCCAGCAGCTCCCAACAGCGGGGAGGTAGCAATCAGCCCCAGCATTTT
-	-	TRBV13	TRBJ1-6	CASSLFGGQGNSPLHF	TGTGCCAGCAGCTTATTCGGTGGACAAGGAAATTCACCCCTCCACTTT
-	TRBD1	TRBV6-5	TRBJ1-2	CASSVPGQGGYTF	TGTGCCAGCAGTGTCCCGGGACAGGGAGGCTACACCTTC
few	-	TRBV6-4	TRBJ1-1	CASSTRQNTEAFF	TGTGCCAGCAGTACCCGACAGAACACTGAAGCTTTCTTT
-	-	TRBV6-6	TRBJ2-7	CASSYVGAYEQYF	TGTGCCAGCAGTTACGTAGGGGCCTACGAGCAGTACTTC
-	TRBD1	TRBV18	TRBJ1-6	CASSPLPGQGVNSPLHF	TGTGCCAGCTCACCACTGCCGGGACAGGGGGTGAATTCACCCCTCCACTTT
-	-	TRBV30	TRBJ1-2	CAWSSNSYGYTF	TGTGCCTGGAGTTCGAACAGCTATGGCTACACCTTC
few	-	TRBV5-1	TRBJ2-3	CASSLQGVLDTQYF	TGCGCCAGCAGCTTGCAGGGTGTACTGGATACGCAGTATTTT
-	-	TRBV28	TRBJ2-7	CASSFDAAPDRVTLAGISYEQYF	TGTGCCAGCAGTTTCGACGCGGCCCCTGACAGGGTCACCTTAGCGGGAATTTCCTACGAGCAGTACTTC
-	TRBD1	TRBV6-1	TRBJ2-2	CASRETGTTGELFF	TGTGCCAGCAGGGAGACAGGGACCACCGGGGAGCTGTTTTTT
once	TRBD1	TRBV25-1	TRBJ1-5	CASSARTGGYSNQPQHF	TGTGCCAGCAGTGCCCGGACAGGGGGCTATAGCAATCAGCCCCAGCATTTT
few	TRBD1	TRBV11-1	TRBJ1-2	CASSAGTVDNYGYTF	TGTGCCAGCAGCGCCGGGACAGTTGATAACTATGGCTACACCTTC
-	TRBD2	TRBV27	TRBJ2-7	CASRNRGGGEQYF	TGTGCCAGCAGGAATCGGGGCGGGGGCGAGCAGTACTTC
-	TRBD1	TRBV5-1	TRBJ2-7	CASSLEGQGTSYEQYF	TGCGCCAGCAGCTTGGAGGGACAGGGGACCTCCTACGAGCAGTACTTC
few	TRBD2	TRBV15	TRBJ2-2	CATSLGGENTGELFF	TGTGCCACCTCTTTGGGGGGGGAGAACACCGGGGAGCTGTTTTTT
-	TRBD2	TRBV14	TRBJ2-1	CASSHRTSYNEQFF	TGTGCCAGCAGCCACCGGACTAGCTACAATGAGCAGTTCTTC
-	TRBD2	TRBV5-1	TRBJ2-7	CASCRTSGELEQYF	TGCGCCAGCTGCCGGACTAGCGGGGAACTCGAGCAGTACTTC
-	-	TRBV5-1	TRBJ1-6	CASRLSPGGAGSPLHF	TGCGCCAGCAGATTGAGCCCCGGGGGGGCAGGCTCACCCCTCCACTTT
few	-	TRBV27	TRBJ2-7	CASSLYTGSPYEQYF	TGTGCCAGCAGTTTATATACAGGGTCCCCCTACGAGCAGTACTTC
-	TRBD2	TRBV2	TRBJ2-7	CASKLAGSSYEQYF	TGTGCCAGTAAGCTAGCGGGGAGCTCCTACGAGCAGTACTTC
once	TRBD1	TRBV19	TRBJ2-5	CASSLTGTGKETQYF	TGTGCCAGTAGTCTTACCGGGACAGGGAAGGAGACCCAGTACTTC
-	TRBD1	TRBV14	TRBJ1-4	CASSRTRGQYDRTNEKLFF	TGTGCCAGCAGCCGAACGCGGGGACAGTATGACCGAACTAATGAAAAACTGTTTTTT
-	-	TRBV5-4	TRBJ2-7	CASSSPAGRGGEQYF	TGTGCCAGCAGCTCCCCGGCAGGGAGAGGGGGCGAGCAGTACTTC
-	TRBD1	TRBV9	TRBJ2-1	CASSVVQGNEQFF	TGTGCCAGCAGCGTAGTACAGGGGAATGAGCAGTTCTTC
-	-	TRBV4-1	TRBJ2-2	CASSGLGGNTGELFF	TGCGCCAGCAGTGGATTGGGAGGAAACACCGGGGAGCTGTTTTTT
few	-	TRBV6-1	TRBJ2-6	CASSGSQGIQGTGTNVLTF	TGTGCCAGCAGTGGTTCACAGGGAATCCAGGGAACGGGGACCAACGTCCTGACTTTC
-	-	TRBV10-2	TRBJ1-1	CASSGQKNTEAFF	TGCGCCAGCAGTGGACAGAAGAACACTGAAGCTTTCTTT
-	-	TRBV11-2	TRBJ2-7	CASSLGLQYEQYF	TGTGCCAGCAGCTTAGGACTCCAGTACGAGCAGTACTTC
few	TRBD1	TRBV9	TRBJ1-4	CASSGRDRATNEKLFF	TGTGCCAGCAGCGGGAGGGACAGAGCAACTAATGAAAAACTGTTTTTT
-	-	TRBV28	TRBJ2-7	CASSSLSYEQYF	TGTGCCAGCAGCTCCCTCTCCTACGAGCAGTACTTC
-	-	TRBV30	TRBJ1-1	CAWSGSPGHRNTEAFF	TGTGCCTGGAGTGGGAGTCCGGGACACCGGAACACTGAAGCTTTCTTT